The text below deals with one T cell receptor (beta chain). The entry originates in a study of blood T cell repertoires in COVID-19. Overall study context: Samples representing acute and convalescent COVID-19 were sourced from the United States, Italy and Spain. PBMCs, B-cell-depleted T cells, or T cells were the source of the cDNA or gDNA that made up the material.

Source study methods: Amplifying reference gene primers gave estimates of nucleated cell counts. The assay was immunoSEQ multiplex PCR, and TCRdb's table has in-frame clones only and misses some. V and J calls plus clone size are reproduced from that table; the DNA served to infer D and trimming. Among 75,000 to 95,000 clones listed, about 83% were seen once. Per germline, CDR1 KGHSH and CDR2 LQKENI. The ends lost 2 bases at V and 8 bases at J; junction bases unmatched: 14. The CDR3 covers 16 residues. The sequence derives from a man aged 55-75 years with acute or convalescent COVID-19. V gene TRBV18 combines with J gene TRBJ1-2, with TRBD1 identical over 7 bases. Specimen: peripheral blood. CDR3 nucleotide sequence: TGTGCCAGCTCACCAGACCGGGACAGAGGCTTTAGCGGCTACACCTTC. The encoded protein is CASSPDRDRGFSGYTF.